These 6 T cell receptor beta chains share one sample of origin, sequenced in a study of cytomegalovirus exposure and HLA in healthy donors. TCRdb's table, derived via immunoSEQ multiplex PCR, lists solely in-frame clones and lacks some. The data contain about 130,000 clones, just under 90% of them singletons. The sequencing sample was made of PBMCs. These TCRs come from a woman younger than 45 in good health and CMV-seropositive.

This chain joins TRBV6-1 and TRBJ2-1; 7 nucleotides match TRBD1. The CDR3 sequence is 20 residues long. Unmatched junction bases numbered 16, after V lost 2 bases and J lost 0 bases. CDR1 is MNHNS and CDR2 is SASEGT in the germline V gene. The CDR3 DNA reads TGTGCCAGCAGTGAACCCTCCTTTGGACAGGTCTTTATCTCCTACAATGAGCAGTTCTTC. Amino acid sequence: CASSEPSFGQVFISYNEQFF.

V usage is TRBV28 and J usage is TRBJ1-1; D uncertain. The CDR3 is 12 amino acids. Looked up from germline, CDR1 is MDHEN and CDR2 is SYDVKM. The V and J ends lost 9 bases and 4 bases respectively, with 12 bases between them. The CDR3 reads CASLASFTEAFF. As DNA, the CDR3 is TGTGCCAGTCTTGCGTCATTCACTGAAGCTTTCTTT. The complete variable domain, with remaining parts taken from reference TRBV28 and TRBJ1-1, reads DVKVTQSSRYLVKRTGEKVFLECVQDMDHENMFWYRQDPGLGLRLIYFSYDVKMKEKGDIPEGYSVSREKKERFSLILESASTNQTSMYLCASLASFTEAFFGQGTRLTVV.

This chain uses TRBV27 with TRBJ2-6; 9 bases fit TRBD2. Germline loops: CDR1 MNHEY, CDR2 SMNVEV (reference sequence). Trimming at V came to 0 bases and at J to 2 bases, leaving 8 bases not matched to a gene. This CDR3 comprises 19 residues. The CDR3 DNA follows: TGTGCCAGCAGTTTATCGGTAGCGGGAGTACTAGCTGGGGCCAACGTCCTGACTTTC. This translates into CASSLSVAGVLAGANVLTF.

V gene TRBV19 combines with J gene TRBJ2-6; TRBD1 might be the D (5 bases). The germline CDR1 and CDR2 sequences are LNHDA and SQIVND (reference sequence). This CDR3 is built from 16 residues. V lost 6 bases to trimming and J lost 4 bases, with 16 bases between them. The CDR3 sequence: CASSSKAGPGANVLTF. In nucleotides, the CDR3 is TGTGCCAGTAGCTCGAAGGCAGGGCCCGGGGCCAACGTCCTGACTTTC. The whole variable domain, remainder taken from reference TRBV19 and TRBJ2-6, is DGGITQSPKYLFRKEGQNVTLSCEQNLNHDAMYWYRQDPGQGLRLIYYSQIVNDFQKGDIAEGYSVSREKKESFPLTVTSAQKNPTAFYLCASSSKAGPGANVLTFGAGSRLTVL.

CDR3 in amino acids: CASSEGQGRSYEQYF. The DNA for the CDR3 is TGTGCCAGCAGCGAGGGACAGGGACGTTCCTACGAGCAGTACTTC. The chain joins TRBV5-4 to TRBJ2-7; 9 bases are shared with TRBD1. Germline lookup yields CDR1 SGHNT and CDR2 YYREEE (reference sequence). The CDR3 runs 15 residues. Trimming at V came to 4 bases and at J to 1 base, leaving 6 bases not matched to a gene. Variable domain in full (rest from reference TRBV5-4 and TRBJ2-7): ETGVTQSPTHLIKTRGQQVTLRCSSQSGHNTVSWYQQALGQGPQFIFQYYREEENGRGNFPPRFSGLQFPNYSSELNVNALELDDSALYLCASSEGQGRSYEQYFGPGTRLTVT.

This chain joins TRBV19 and TRBJ2-3, with a possible D match to TRBD1 (6 bases). The V gene lost 4 bases and the J gene lost 2 bases, with 13 bases spanning the gap. CDR1 is LNHDA and CDR2 is SQIVND in the germline V gene (reference sequence). CDR3 length equals 15 residues. CDR3 sequence: CASSSLGAYTDTQYF. The CDR3 DNA reads TGTGCCAGTAGTAGCCTGGGGGCTTACACAGATACGCAGTATTTT.